The present T cell receptor beta chain was sequenced within a study of OX40 agonist ivuxolimab in advanced cancers. Study-wide context: Cancers in dose escalation were hepatocellular, melanoma, renal cell and head and neck. Partial responses were achieved by three patients: one hepatocellular carcinoma, two cutaneous melanoma.

Method: immunoSEQ multiplex PCR; TCRdb's copy keeps in-frame clones and lacks some. Among about 53,000 clones listed, around 91% were seen once. The germline gives CDR1 SGHVS, CDR2 FNYEAQ. V was shortened by 1 base and J by 5 bases, with 5 bases between the two germline ends. The CDR3 runs 12 residues. Sample: CD4+ or CD8+ T cells sorted from blood, taken in a trial of the OX40 agonist ivuxolimab. The gene calls are TRBV7-6 and TRBJ2-5; D is unresolved. This receptor was identified in an adult with an advanced solid tumor such as melanoma, head and neck, liver or kidney cancer. CDR3 in amino acids: CASSLGVETQYF. DNA of the CDR3: TGTGCCAGCAGCTTAGGGGTGGAGACCCAGTACTTC.